The source of this T cell receptor beta chain is a study of identical twins. The germline CDR1 and CDR2 sequences are MNHEY and SVGEGT. The V end was cut by 0 bases, the J end by 2 bases, with 5 bases between. The CDR3 extends over 13 amino acids. A universal primer site was incorporated via template switching, and the cDNA contained unique molecular identifiers. TCRdb independently ran MiXCR on the 5' RACE reads; one entry per CDR3 protein. The sample carries more than 1.5 million distinct CDR3 sequences, about 30% recorded once. Findings and caveats of the study: For out-of-frame beta sequences, excess twin sharing was weaker. Out-of-frame alpha sequences shared between twins exhibited an excess of low generation probability.

This clonotype was counted between two and nine times. Its cognate antigen is unknown. The chain couples TRBV6-2 or TRBV6-3 to TRBJ2-7; D call uncertain. Sequenced: cord blood. This receptor was identified in a newborn girl in good health. In nucleotides, the CDR3 is TGTGCCAGCAGTTACTCCCGAACCTACGAGCAGTACTTC. It is translated as CASSYSRTYEQYF.